The subject of this entry is one T cell receptor beta chain. This entry is derived from a study of T cells in Graves' hyperthyroidism and ophthalmopathy. From RNA transcripts, TCR beta CDR3 regions were amplified. The HTBI primer set served for first-round RT-PCR of the TCR CDR3. TCRdb passed the multiplex PCR reads through MiXCR, listing each CDR3 protein once. The sample carries just under 750,000 distinct CDR3 sequences, under 45% recorded once. The CDR3 consists of 16 residues. Germline lookup yields CDR1 KGHDR and CDR2 SFDVKD. With V trimmed by 4 bases and J by 2 bases, 7 bases remained unmatched. Each diagnosis was grounded in clinical symptoms, serum thyroxine and TRAb, thyroid ultrasound, and orbital computed tomography.

This sequence was found in a middle-aged woman with Graves' hyperthyroidism. The sample taken for sequencing was blood. The chain carries TRBV24-1 and TRBJ1-5; 7 nucleotides line up with TRBD1. As DNA, the CDR3 is TGTGCCACCAGTGAGACAGGGCAGTTGGGCAATCAGCCCCAGCATTTT. Protein product: CATSETGQLGNQPQHF.